Shown below are 15 T cell receptor beta chains from a single sample sequenced in a study of cytomegalovirus exposure and HLA in healthy donors. The PCR contained 60 Vbeta and 13 Jbeta primers. Profiling relied on immunoSEQ multiplex PCR, and the TCRdb table lists in-frame clones only, not all of them. The sample gives 110,000 or so clones, approximately 79% of which show up once; about 16% is in the top ten. The specimen was PBMCs. The receptors originated from a middle-aged man in good health and CMV-seropositive.

The J gene is TRBJ2-7, the V gene TRBV15; D is possibly TRBD2 (5 bases). The CDR3 covers 15 residues. V lost 3 bases to trimming and J lost 0 bases, with 12 bases between them. The germline V gene encodes CDR1 LNHNV and CDR2 YYDKDF (reference sequence). CDR3 amino acids: CATSRDLGLSYEQYF. In nucleotides, the CDR3 is TGTGCCACCAGCAGGGACCTTGGACTCTCCTACGAGCAGTACTTC.

The table lists this clone with a few counts. The chain has TRBV6-5 and TRBJ2-3, with a weak D call TRBD2 (5 bases). Germline lookup yields CDR1 MNHEY and CDR2 SVGAGI. The CDR3 length is 14 residues. With 2 bases removed from V and 4 bases from J, the gap between germline ends came to 10 bases. CDR3 in DNA: TGTGCCAGCAGTTACGTTGCGGGCCCAGATACGCAGTATTTT. It yields the protein CASSYVAGPDTQYF.

The chain is built from TRBV5-1 and TRBJ1-2; 7 nucleotides align to TRBD1. V shed 1 base, J shed 8 bases, and the junction held 14 bases outside the gene matches. Germline CDR1 reads SGHRS; CDR2 reads YFSETQ. The CDR3 totals 16 residues. CDR3: CASSLNPSDRDRGYTF. The CDR3 DNA sequence: TGCGCCAGCAGCTTGAACCCATCTGACAGGGACCGCGGCTACACCTTC.

V gene TRBV28 combines with J gene TRBJ1-2; D perhaps matches TRBD1 (6 bases). Per the germline V gene, CDR1 is MDHEN and CDR2 is SYDVKM. Deletions cut 4 bases from V and 4 bases from J, with 10 bases between. The CDR3 totals 13 residues. The CDR3 loop reads CASSSQGPYGYTF. Written as DNA, the CDR3 is TGTGCCAGCAGTTCCCAGGGGCCCTATGGCTACACCTTC.

The V call is TRBV9, the J call TRBJ2-7; 10 positions match TRBD2. This CDR3 is 15 amino acids long. Germline trimming cut 3 bases from V and 7 bases from J; bases unmatched to any gene: 10. Looked up from germline, CDR1 is SGDLS and CDR2 is YYNGEE. For the CDR3, the DNA is TGTGCCAGCAGCGCCGATCTAGCGGGAGCGGGAGAGCAGTACTTC. Translation: CASSADLAGAGEQYF.

The rearrangement joins TRBV7-9 to TRBJ2-1; the D gene is possibly TRBD2 (5 bases). Between the trimmed V and J ends, which lost 4 bases and 7 bases, there was a span of 8 bases. From germline, CDR1 is SEHNR and CDR2 FQNEAQ (reference sequence). The CDR3 length is 12 residues. The CDR3 DNA reads as TGTGCCAGCAGCTCCCGGGGTAATGAGCAGTTCTTC. This encodes CASSSRGNEQFF.

This chain connects TRBV5-8 to TRBJ2-7; D possibly corresponds to TRBD2 (6 bases). CDR1 SGHTS and CDR2 YDEGEE come from the germline V gene. The germline V and J ends were trimmed by 4 bases and 3 bases, with 14 bases remaining between them. The CDR3 covers 14 residues. The chain's CDR3 is CASSPPLAIYEQYF. The CDR3 bases are TGTGCCAGCAGCCCTCCTCTAGCGATCTACGAGCAGTACTTC.

For the CDR3, the DNA is TGCGCCAGCAGCCAAGACCGGACAGGTCTTAGCACAGATACGCAGTATTTT. Translated: CASSQDRTGLSTDTQYF. The rearrangement joins TRBV4-3 to TRBJ2-3, with 7 bases lining up with TRBD1. Germline CDR1 reads LGHNA; CDR2 reads YSLEER. The junction had 6 bases not matched to a gene; V was cut back by 0 bases and J by 0 bases. The CDR3 covers 17 residues.

This clone was picked up a small number of times. The CDR3 loop is CASSEQGRNTEAFF. DNA of the CDR3: TGTGCCAGCAGCGAACAGGGCCGGAACACTGAAGCTTTCTTT. This chain links TRBV7-2 with TRBJ1-1, with a possible D match to TRBD1 (6 bases). Trimming took 5 bases from V and 1 from J, leaving 11 bases between them. The CDR3 spans 14 residues. Germline V gene sequence: CDR1 SGHTA, CDR2 FQGNSA.

The chain couples TRBV29-1 to TRBJ1-6; 7 positions match TRBD1. The CDR3 is 14 amino acids. V was clipped by 5 bases and J by 9 bases; unmatched bases: 10. Looked up from germline, CDR1 is SQVTM and CDR2 is ANQGSEA. CDR3 protein: CSVRVQGEVSPLHF. The CDR3 DNA follows: TGCAGCGTTCGGGTCCAGGGGGAGGTTTCACCCCTCCACTTT. Full variable domain (remainder filled in from reference TRBV29-1 and TRBJ1-6): SAVISQKPSRDICQRGTSLTIQCQVDSQVTMMFWYRQQPGQSLTLIATANQGSEATYESGFVIDKFPISRPNLTFSTLTVSNMSPEDSSIYLCSVRVQGEVSPLHFGNGTRLTVT.

The rearrangement uses TRBV11-2 and TRBJ2-7; 7 bases are shared with TRBD2. The CDR3 contains 12 residues. CDR1 and CDR2 (germline): SGHAT, FQNNGV. V dropped 8 bases and J dropped 2; count of bases not matched to a gene: 3. The CDR3 is CASRRGAYEQYF. For the CDR3, the DNA is TGTGCCAGCCGCCGGGGGGCCTACGAGCAGTACTTC.

This rearrangement joins TRBV6-4 to TRBJ1-2, with TRBD1 identical over 8 bases. V shed 2 bases and J 4 bases; nucleotides not matched to a gene: 6. The germline CDR1 and CDR2 sequences are MRHNA and SNTAGT. The CDR3 contains 15 residues. The CDR3 region is CASSDLSGTGYGYTF. The CDR3 DNA reads as TGTGCCAGCAGTGACCTAAGTGGGACAGGCTATGGCTACACCTTC.

The rearrangement uses TRBV7-6 and TRBJ2-3; 8 bases are shared with TRBD2. Looked up from germline, CDR1 is SGHVS and CDR2 is FNYEAQ. Losses at the gene ends were 6 bases for V and 8 bases for J; bases not matched to a gene: 16. The CDR3 is 16 amino acids. The CDR3 reads CASSQLPGGPWATQYF. The DNA of the CDR3 is TGTGCCAGCAGTCAACTCCCGGGGGGGCCCTGGGCTACGCAGTATTTT.

This clone has just one count. This sequence joins TRBV2 and TRBJ2-1; TRBD2 might be the D (6 bases). The CDR3 runs 14 residues. The germline gives CDR1 SNHLY, CDR2 FYNNEI. The V and J ends lost 10 bases and 9 bases respectively, with 22 bases between them. This CDR3 is CATGDSLRPGEQFF. The DNA of the CDR3 is TGTGCCACCGGGGACTCACTTCGTCCAGGTGAGCAGTTCTTC.

V and J are TRBV18 and TRBJ2-5; the match to TRBD1 covers 7 bases. Germline V gene sequence: CDR1 KGHSH, CDR2 LQKENI. J lost 4 bases, V lost 0 bases, and 8 bases had no gene match. The CDR3 spans 16 residues. The CDR3 sequence: CASSPPEQGRGETQYF. DNA of the CDR3: TGTGCCAGCTCACCACCAGAACAGGGGCGCGGAGAGACCCAGTACTTC. Supplemented by reference TRBV18 and TRBJ2-5, the full variable domain reads NAGVMQNPRHLVRRRGQEARLRCSPMKGHSHVYWYRQLPEEGLKFMVYLQKENIIDESGMPKERFSAEFPKEGPSILRIQQVVRGDSAAYFCASSPPEQGRGETQYFGPGTRLLVL.